This T cell receptor beta chain is drawn from a study of blood T cell repertoires in COVID-19. Across the whole study: The United States, Italy and Spain provided the acute and convalescent COVID-19 samples. Nucleic acid was either cDNA or gDNA, and it came from T cells, B-cell-depleted T cells, or PBMCs.

The CDR3 has 16 amino acids. The germline CDR1 and CDR2 sequences are MDHEN and SYDVKM. Between the trimmed V and J ends, which lost 6 bases and 2 bases, there was a span of 17 bases. Under the authors' procedure: Amplified reference gene primers provided the basis for estimating nucleated cell counts. TCRdb keeps only in-frame clones here, not all; method: immunoSEQ multiplex PCR. The V and J calls and clone size are taken from that table; D and trimming were inferred from the DNA. The sample lists approximately 150,000 clones; approximately 81% were seen once. Sequencing was performed on peripheral blood. The sequence was obtained from a man between 60 and 75 years old with acute or convalescent COVID-19. This chain joins TRBV28 and TRBJ1-3; D is ambiguous. The CDR3 loop reads CASSDITVAPGNTIYF. The CDR3 DNA is TGTGCCAGCAGCGACATCACCGTCGCGCCTGGAAACACCATATATTTT.